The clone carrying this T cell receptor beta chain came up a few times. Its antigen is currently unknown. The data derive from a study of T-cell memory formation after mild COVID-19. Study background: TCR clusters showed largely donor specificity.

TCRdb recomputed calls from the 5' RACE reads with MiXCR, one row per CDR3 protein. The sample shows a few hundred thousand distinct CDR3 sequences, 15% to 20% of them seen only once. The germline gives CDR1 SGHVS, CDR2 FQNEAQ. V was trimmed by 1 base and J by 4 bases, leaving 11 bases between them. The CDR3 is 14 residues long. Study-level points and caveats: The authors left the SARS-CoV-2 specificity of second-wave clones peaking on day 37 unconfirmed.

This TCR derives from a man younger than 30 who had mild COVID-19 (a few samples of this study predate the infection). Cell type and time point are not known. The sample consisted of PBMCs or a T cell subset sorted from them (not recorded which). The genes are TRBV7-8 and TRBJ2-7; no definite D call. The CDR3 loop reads CASSLGSRMYEQYV. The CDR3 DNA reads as TGTGCCAGCAGCTTAGGTTCGCGGATGTACGAGCAGTACGTC.